These 12 T cell receptor beta chains share one sample of origin, sequenced in a study of response to subunit inactivated influenza vaccine. TCRdb processed the RT-PCR reads anew with MiXCR; each CDR3 protein has one entry. The sample has fewer than 750,000 distinct CDR3 sequences; 11% to 15% are singletons. Material: PBMCs from blood, obtained approximately 12 days after vaccination. These receptors all come from a man aged 50 to 59 who received an inactivated influenza vaccine.

This clonotype was seen only a few times. The chain couples TRBV7-9 to TRBJ2-1, with 8 nucleotides matching TRBD2. CDR1 is SEHNR, CDR2 FQNEAQ, per germline (reference sequence). The CDR3 spans 16 residues. With V trimmed by 0 bases and J by 2 bases, 3 bases remained unmatched. CDR3 protein: CASSLARGGTYNEQFF. CDR3 sequence (DNA): TGTGCCAGCAGCTTAGCTCGGGGGGGGACCTACAATGAGCAGTTCTTC.

CDR3 amino acids: CASSKGRAVYEQFF. As DNA, the CDR3 is TGCGCCAGCAGTAAAGGCAGGGCGGTTTATGAGCAGTTCTTC. The gene calls are TRBV5-1 and TRBJ2-1; tentative D call: TRBD1 (5 bases). Germline CDR1 is SGHRS and CDR2 is YFSETQ. Deletions cut 5 bases from V and 8 bases from J, with 17 bases between. The CDR3 totals 14 residues.

The rearrangement links TRBV7-2 to TRBJ1-1; perhaps TRBD1 as D (6 bases). Germline values: CDR1 SGHTA, CDR2 FQGNSA. With 1 base removed from V and 6 bases from J, the gap between germline ends came to 12 bases. CDR3 length equals 14 residues. The chain's CDR3 is CASSLGAGDSEAFF. CDR3 DNA: TGTGCCAGCAGCTTAGGGGCAGGGGATTCTGAAGCTTTCTTT.

Here the CDR3 reads CASSAGRLQETQYF. The CDR3 nucleotides read TGTGCCAGCAGTGCGGGACGACTACAAGAGACCCAGTACTTC. This chain connects TRBV6-1 to TRBJ2-5; TRBD1 or TRBD2 may be the D gene (5 bases each). Trimming cost V 4 bases and J 2 bases, with 11 bases left between them. From germline, CDR1 is MNHNS and CDR2 SASEGT. The CDR3 runs to 14 residues.

The chain joins TRBV20-1 to TRBJ2-5, with 8 positions matching TRBD2. Germline V CDR1 and CDR2: DFQATT, SNEGSKA (reference sequence). This CDR3 is 15 amino acids long. V was pared by 0 bases and J by 3 bases, with 6 bases of the junction left unmatched. CDR3 nucleotide sequence: TGCAGTGCTAGAGATCCCGGGGGGGGGAAAGAGACCCAGTACTTC. Its translation: CSARDPGGGKETQYF.

The J gene is TRBJ2-2, the V gene TRBV6-1; D is perhaps TRBD1 or TRBD2 (5 bases each). Germline values: CDR1 MNHNS, CDR2 SASEGT. Trimming left V 6 bases short and J 4 bases short, with 12 bases between. The CDR3 has 14 residues. The CDR3 here is CASRPGPTTGELFF. CDR3 in DNA: TGTGCCAGCAGACCGGGACCTACCACCGGGGAGCTGTTTTTT.

V usage is TRBV27 and J usage is TRBJ2-2; D gene ambiguous. Germline CDR1 MNHEY, CDR2 SMNVEV (reference sequence). V was shortened by 3 bases and J by 0 bases, with 8 bases between the two germline ends. The CDR3 is 15 amino acids. The CDR3 nucleotides are TGTGCCAGCAGTTTGAGTCTATCGAACACCGGGGAGCTGTTTTTT. It encodes CASSLSLSNTGELFF.

This clonotype was seen more than once but under ten times. The V call is TRBV7-9, the J call TRBJ1-4; D is undetermined. The germline V gene encodes CDR1 SEHNR and CDR2 FQNEAQ (reference sequence). Trimming cost V 7 bases and J 8 bases, with 20 bases left between them. CDR3 length equals 15 residues. The CDR3 protein is CASTVFTGLEEKLFF. The CDR3 DNA reads TGTGCCAGCACCGTTTTTACGGGGTTGGAGGAAAAACTGTTTTTT.

In this sample, this clonotype turned up a few times. CDR3 DNA sequence: TGTGCCAGCAGGCCTAGCGGGAGATCGTACAATGAGCAGTTCTTC. Protein: CASRPSGRSYNEQFF. V gene TRBV6-2 or TRBV6-3 combines with J gene TRBJ2-1, with TRBD2 matching over 10 bases. Germline V gene lookup returns CDR1 MNHEY and CDR2 SVGEGT. CDR3 length equals 15 residues. The junction had 6 bases not matched to a gene; V was cut back by 6 bases and J by 4 bases.

The sample holds a few counts of this clonotype. This sequence joins TRBV28 and TRBJ2-3; 11 nucleotides match TRBD2. This CDR3 is 16 amino acids long. J was trimmed by 4 bases and V by 6 bases; bases with no gene match: 9. Germline V lookup: CDR1 MDHEN, CDR2 SYDVKM. CDR3 amino acids: CASSSTSGKSADTQYF. CDR3 in DNA: TGTGCCAGCAGCTCGACTAGCGGGAAGTCCGCAGATACGCAGTATTTT.

This clonotype appeared a few times. The chain combines TRBV10-3 with TRBJ2-5; perhaps TRBD2 as D (6 bases). The germline V gene has CDR1 ENHRY and CDR2 SYGVKD. This CDR3 comprises 14 residues. Trimming took off 3 bases at V and 1 base at J, with 9 bases between the two ends. The CDR3 sequence is CAISDIAAQETQYF. In DNA, the CDR3 is TGTGCCATCAGTGACATAGCGGCCCAAGAGACCCAGTACTTC.

This clonotype came up a few times. The chain combines TRBV5-1 with TRBJ2-7; 9 bases are shared with TRBD2. Germline V gene data show CDR1 as SGHRS and CDR2 as YFSETQ. The CDR3 has 15 residues. The J segment lost 1 base and the V segment lost 4 bases, leaving 6 bases of the junction unmatched. The CDR3 here is CASSTRTSVSYEQYF. CDR3 bases: TGCGCCAGCAGCACCCGGACTAGCGTTTCCTACGAGCAGTACTTC.